The 16 T cell receptor beta chains reported below all come from one sample, sequenced in a study of post-analysis software for immune sequencing data. General study points: The five TRBV segments detected at higher frequency in patients than in controls included TRBV5-6, TRBV5-1 and TRBV20-1.

Tagging with unique molecular identifiers was a feature of the TCR beta cDNA libraries. TCRdb re-called the PCR reads through MiXCR, storing one row per CDR3 protein. The sample lists about 680,000 distinct CDR3 sequences, roughly three fifths occurring once. Antigens for these TCRs are unknown. The sequencing sample was made of blood. Receptor source: a girl aged 2-10 years with multiple sclerosis.

Note on this clonotype: At one of its ends the junction is not consistent with the germline gene, which may arise from a read error. The chain links TRBV20-1 to TRBJ2-4; 7 bases line up with TRBD2. The CDR3 contains 16 residues. Germline V gene lookup returns CDR1 DFQATT and CDR2 SNEGSKA (reference sequence). For the CDR3, the DNA is TGCGGTGCTAGCGGTACACAAGGACTAGCCAAAAACATTCAGTACTTC. It specifies CGASGTQGLAKNIQYF.

The chain carries TRBV6-5 and TRBJ1-1; no firm D call. The germline V gene encodes CDR1 MNHEY and CDR2 SVGAGI. Trimming removed 7 bases at V and 1 base at J, with 10 bases between. The CDR3 sequence is 13 residues long. In DNA form, the CDR3 reads TGTGCCAGCACCCTGGGCCCGAACACTGAAGCTTTCTTT. It codes for CASTLGPNTEAFF.

The rearrangement uses TRBV5-1 and TRBJ1-2; TRBD1 aligns across 7 bases. Germline V CDR1 and CDR2: SGHRS, YFSETQ. V gave up 0 bases and J gave up 2 bases; unmatched junction bases: 7. This CDR3 comprises 16 residues. In DNA, the CDR3 is TGCGCCAGCAGCTTGGGCCAGGGACAGCCAAACTATGGCTACACCTTC. Protein: CASSLGQGQPNYGYTF.

The V call is TRBV7-3, the J call TRBJ1-6, with 7 bases fitting TRBD1. The CDR3 is 13 amino acids. CDR1 and CDR2 (germline): SGHTA, FQGTGA. V was pared by 3 bases and J by 11 bases, with 4 bases of the junction left unmatched. The CDR3 nucleotides are TGTGCCAGCAGCTTCATCAGGGGGACACCCCTCCACTTT. It codes for CASSFIRGTPLHF.

This clonotype has only one observation. J is TRBJ2-4 and V is TRBV29-1; 14 nucleotides line up with TRBD2. The DNA end lines up better with TRBJ2-7; the J call may be wrong. The CDR3 has 15 amino acids. Germline V CDR1 and CDR2: SQVTM, ANQGSEA. CDR3 in amino acids: CSVRLAGGGLYEQYF. The CDR3 region has the DNA TGCAGCGTTCGACTAGCGGGGGGGGGCCTCTACGAGCAGTACTTC.

A few counts support this clonotype. The chain uses TRBV29-1 and TRBJ2-1; D call uncertain. Trimming shortened V by 3 bases and J by 6 bases, and 6 bases separated the two germline ends. CDR3 length equals 11 residues. The germline V gene has CDR1 SQVTM and CDR2 ANQGSEA. The CDR3 DNA is TGCAGCGTTGAGAGTGGCAATGAGCAGTTCTTC. This gives the protein CSVESGNEQFF.

The chain recombines TRBV12-3 or TRBV12-4 with TRBJ1-5; D gene ambiguous. The CDR3 has 13 amino acids. Trimming pared 7 bases from V and 6 bases from J, leaving 13 bases between. CDR3 in amino acids: CASKGEVSQPQHF. The DNA of the CDR3 is TGTGCCAGCAAGGGAGAGGTCAGTCAGCCCCAGCATTTT.

The chain combines TRBV5-1 with TRBJ1-2; 11 nucleotides align to TRBD1. Germline CDR1 SGHRS, CDR2 YFSETQ. This CDR3 comprises 18 residues. V shed 2 bases, J shed 5 bases, and the junction held 14 bases outside the gene matches. The CDR3 bases are TGCGCCAGCAGCTTAACTCCGGGACAGGGGGGAAGCGGGTATGGCTACACCTTC. Translated, it gives CASSLTPGQGGSGYGYTF.

The CDR3: CASSYTGTGGDEQYF. For the CDR3, the DNA is TGTGCCAGCAGTTACACCGGGACAGGGGGCGACGAGCAGTACTTC. The chain employs TRBV6-5 and TRBJ2-5; TRBD1 aligns across 12 bases. The assigned J gene may be wrong: the sequence end matches TRBJ2-7 better. This CDR3 is 15 amino acids long. The germline V gene encodes CDR1 MNHEY and CDR2 SVGAGI.

The rearrangement uses TRBV3-1 and TRBJ1-2; TRBD1 agrees at 7 bases. CDR1 is LGHDT, CDR2 YNNKEL, per germline (reference sequence). This CDR3 region has 15 residues. The trim removed 0 bases at V and 6 bases at J, leaving 7 bases unmatched. Here the CDR3 DNA reads TGTGCCAGCAGCCAAGAGGCCAGGGGGGAGGATGGCTACACCTTC. Translating gives CASSQEARGEDGYTF.

The V gene is TRBV3-1, the J gene TRBJ2-3; D ambiguous. From germline, CDR1 is LGHDT and CDR2 YNNKEL (reference sequence). The CDR3 is 17 residues long. V was shortened by 0 bases and J by 1 base, with 14 bases between the two germline ends. The CDR3 nucleotides are TGTGCCAGCAGCCAAGATCGAACTATCCTTGGCACAGATACGCAGTATTTT. It is translated as CASSQDRTILGTDTQYF.

The chain is built from TRBV7-6 and TRBJ1-4, with TRBD1 identical over 8 bases. Germline trimming cut 5 bases from V and 4 bases from J; bases unmatched to any gene: 6. Germline V CDR1 and CDR2: SGHVS, FNYEAQ. This CDR3 region has 15 residues. In nucleotides, the CDR3 is TGTGCCAGCAGCCCCGACAGGGGCCATAATGAAAAACTGTTTTTT. Protein product: CASSPDRGHNEKLFF.

The gene calls are TRBV7-3 and TRBJ2-1; D is uncertain. This CDR3 is built from 15 residues. V was pared by 5 bases and J by 4 bases, with 15 bases between. The germline CDR1 and CDR2 sequences are SGHTA and FQGTGA. The CDR3 DNA reads TGTGCCAGCAGCCCTAATTCTGCAGTATACAATGAGCAGTTCTTC. Translating gives CASSPNSAVYNEQFF.

The sample holds a few counts of this clonotype. This chain uses TRBV10-2 with TRBJ2-1; perhaps D is TRBD1 or TRBD2 (5 bases each). Trimming stripped 0 bases from V and 9 bases from J, with 9 bases between. This CDR3 has 13 residues. The germline V gene has CDR1 WSHSY and CDR2 SAAADI. The CDR3 nucleotides read TGCGCCAGCAGTGAGTCGACGAGGGGTGAGCAGTTCTTC. Translation: CASSESTRGEQFF.

This clonotype appeared a few times. This chain joins TRBV12-3 or TRBV12-4 and TRBJ2-5; 7 bases line up with TRBD2. This CDR3 spans 14 amino acids. The V and J ends lost 4 bases and 5 bases, in that order; junction bases with no gene match: 7. The CDR3 region has the DNA TGTGCCAGCAGTTCGACTCCGGGAGGCGAGACCCAGTACTTC. It specifies CASSSTPGGETQYF.

The J gene is TRBJ2-6, the V gene TRBV2, with D unclear. V shed 6 bases and J shed 2 bases, with 11 bases lying between them. The CDR3 sequence is 15 residues long. The germline gives CDR1 SNHLY, CDR2 FYNNEI. The CDR3 DNA follows: TGTGCCAGCAGGGGTGACCCCGCTGGGGCCAACGTCCTGACTTTC. Translation gives CASRGDPAGANVLTF.